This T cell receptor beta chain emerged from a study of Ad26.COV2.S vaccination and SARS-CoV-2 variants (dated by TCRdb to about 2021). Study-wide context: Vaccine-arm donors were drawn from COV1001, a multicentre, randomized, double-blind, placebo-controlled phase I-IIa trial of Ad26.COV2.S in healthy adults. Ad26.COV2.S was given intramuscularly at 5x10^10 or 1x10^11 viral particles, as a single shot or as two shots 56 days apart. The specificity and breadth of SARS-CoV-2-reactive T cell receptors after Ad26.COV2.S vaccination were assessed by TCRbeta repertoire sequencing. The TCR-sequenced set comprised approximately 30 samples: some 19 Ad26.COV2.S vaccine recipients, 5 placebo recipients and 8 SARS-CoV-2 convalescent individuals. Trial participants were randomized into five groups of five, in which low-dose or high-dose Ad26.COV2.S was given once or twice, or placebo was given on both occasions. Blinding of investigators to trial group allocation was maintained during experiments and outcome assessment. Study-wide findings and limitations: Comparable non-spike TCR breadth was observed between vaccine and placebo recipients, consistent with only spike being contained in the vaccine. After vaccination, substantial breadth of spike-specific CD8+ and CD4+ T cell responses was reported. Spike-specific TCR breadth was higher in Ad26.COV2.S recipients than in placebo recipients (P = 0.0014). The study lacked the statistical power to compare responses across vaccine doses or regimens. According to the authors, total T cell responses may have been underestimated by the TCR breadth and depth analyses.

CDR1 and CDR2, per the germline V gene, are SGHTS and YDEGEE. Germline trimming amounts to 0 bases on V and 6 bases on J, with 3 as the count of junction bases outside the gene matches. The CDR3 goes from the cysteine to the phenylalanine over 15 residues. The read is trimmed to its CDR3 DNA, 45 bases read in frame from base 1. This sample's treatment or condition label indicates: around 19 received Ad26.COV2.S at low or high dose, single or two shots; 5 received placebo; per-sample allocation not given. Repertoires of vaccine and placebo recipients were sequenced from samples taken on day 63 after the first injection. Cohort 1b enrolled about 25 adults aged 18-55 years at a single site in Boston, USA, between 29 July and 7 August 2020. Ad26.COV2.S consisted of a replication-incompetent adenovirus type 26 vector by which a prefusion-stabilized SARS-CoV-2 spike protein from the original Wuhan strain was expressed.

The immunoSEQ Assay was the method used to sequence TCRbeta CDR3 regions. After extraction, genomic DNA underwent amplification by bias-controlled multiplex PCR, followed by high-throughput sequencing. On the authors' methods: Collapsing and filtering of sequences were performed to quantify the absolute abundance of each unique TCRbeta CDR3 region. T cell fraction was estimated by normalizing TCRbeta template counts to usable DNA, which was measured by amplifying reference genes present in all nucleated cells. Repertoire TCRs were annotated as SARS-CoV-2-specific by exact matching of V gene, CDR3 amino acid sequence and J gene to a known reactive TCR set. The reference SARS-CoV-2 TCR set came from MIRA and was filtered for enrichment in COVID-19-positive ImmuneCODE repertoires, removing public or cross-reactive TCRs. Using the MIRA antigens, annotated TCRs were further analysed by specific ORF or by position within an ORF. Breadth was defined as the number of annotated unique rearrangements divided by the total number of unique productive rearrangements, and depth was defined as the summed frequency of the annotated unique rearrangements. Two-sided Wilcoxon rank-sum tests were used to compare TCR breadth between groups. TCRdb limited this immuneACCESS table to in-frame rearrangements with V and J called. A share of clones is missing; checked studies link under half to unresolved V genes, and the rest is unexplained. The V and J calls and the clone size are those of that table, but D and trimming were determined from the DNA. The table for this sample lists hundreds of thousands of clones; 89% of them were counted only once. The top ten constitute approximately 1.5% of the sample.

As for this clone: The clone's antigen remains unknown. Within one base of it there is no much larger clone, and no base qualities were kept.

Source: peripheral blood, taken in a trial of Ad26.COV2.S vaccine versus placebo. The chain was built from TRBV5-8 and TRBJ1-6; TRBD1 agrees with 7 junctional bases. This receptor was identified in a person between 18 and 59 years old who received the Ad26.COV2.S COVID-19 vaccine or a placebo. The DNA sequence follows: TGTGCCAGCAGCTTGGTTTCAGGGGGTAATTCACCCCTCCACTTT. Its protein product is CASSLVSGGNSPLHF.